The 19 T cell receptor beta chains below were found in one sample sequenced in a study of T cell clonality in common variable immunodeficiency. The data were produced by immunoSEQ multiplex PCR, yet TCRdb's version contains in-frame clones alone and is incomplete. This sample comprises about 60,000 clones, none seen once only. The sequenced material came from peripheral blood mononuclear cells. These receptors all come from a person aged 18 to 75 in good health.

This clone occurred many times. The sequenced fragment ends 3 residues before the CDR3 boundary, so the rest is inferred from the germline J gene. The J gene is TRBJ1-6, the V gene TRBV5-1; D gene ambiguous. Germline V lookup: CDR1 SGHRS, CDR2 YFSETQ. This CDR3 has 13 residues. V was trimmed by 0 bases and J by 7 bases, leaving 5 bases between them. The CDR3 DNA, read in part, is TGCGCCAGCAGCTTGGCAGAGAATTCACCC. The encoded protein is CASSLAENSP. The complete CDR3 protein is CASSLAENSPLHF.

The table lists this clone with many counts. The read ends 3 residues before the CDR3 terminus; that terminus is restored from the germline J gene. V and J are TRBV20-1 and TRBJ2-5, with D possibly being TRBD2 (7 bases). Germline V lookup: CDR1 DFQATT, CDR2 SNEGSKA (reference sequence). CDR3 size: 12 residues. Trimming removed 5 bases at V and 5 bases at J, with 12 bases between. The CDR3 loop reads CSAPGGGETQYF. The DNA read from the CDR3 is TGCAGTGCTCCGGGCGGGGGCGAGACC.

This clone was recorded many times. The read terminates 3 residues before the CDR3 end, so the remaining end is supplied by the germline J gene. This rearrangement joins TRBV4-1 to TRBJ2-1; D might be TRBD2 (6 bases). Germline V gene lookup returns CDR1 MGHRA and CDR2 YSYEKL. Deletions cut 2 bases from V and 2 bases from J, with 13 bases between. The length of the CDR3 is 16 residues. CDR3 loop: CASSQILGTPYNEQFF. The CDR3 DNA, read in part, is TGCGCCAGCAGCCAAATCTTGGGGACTCCCTACAATGAG.

This clone came up many times. The read falls 3 residues short of the CDR3 end, and the missing part is taken from the germline J gene. The V gene is TRBV5-1, the J gene TRBJ2-1, with 13 bases identical to TRBD2. CDR3 length equals 15 residues. Trimming at V came to 4 bases and at J to 7 bases, leaving 5 bases not matched to a gene. Germline-derived CDR1 and CDR2 are SGHRS and YFSETQ. CDR3 DNA (partial): TGCGCCAGCAGCCAACTAGCGGGAGGGCAAAATGAG. It codes for CASSQLAGGQNE. The CDR3, in full, reads CASSQLAGGQNEQFF.

This clone was seen many times. The read terminates 3 residues ahead of where the CDR3 ends, so the germline J gene completes it. The chain uses TRBV20-1 and TRBJ2-7; D may be TRBD1 (6 bases). The CDR3 extends over 11 amino acids. CDR1 DFQATT and CDR2 SNEGSKA come from the germline V gene (reference sequence). Trimming stripped 8 bases from V and 4 bases from J, with 12 bases between. This CDR3 is CSLDRLYEQYF. The covered CDR3 bases are TGCAGTCTGGACAGATTATACGAG.

This clone has at least ten counts. The sequenced fragment ends 3 residues before the CDR3 boundary, so the rest is inferred from the germline J gene. The chain couples TRBV2 to TRBJ2-1, with 8 bases matching TRBD2. CDR1 and CDR2 from the germline V gene are SNHLY and FYNNEI. The ends lost 0 bases at V and 3 bases at J; junction bases unmatched: 1. This CDR3 region has 15 residues. CDR3 DNA (partial): TGTGCCAGCAGTGAAGCACTAGCGGTCTACAATGAG. This gives the protein CASSEALAVYNE. The complete CDR3 sequence is CASSEALAVYNEQFF.

A few counts support this clone. The CDR3 extends 3 residues past the end of the read, so its final part is completed from the germline J gene. V gene TRBV7-9 combines with J gene TRBJ2-2; the D gene is possibly TRBD1 (6 bases). Looked up from germline, CDR1 is SEHNR and CDR2 is FQNEAQ (reference sequence). CDR3 size: 15 residues. V lost 5 bases and J 3 bases, leaving 13 bases between the germline ends. CDR3 DNA (partial): TGTGCCAGCAGCCCCGGACAGTACTACACCGGGGAG. It specifies CASSPGQYYTGE. The entire CDR3 is CASSPGQYYTGELFF.

This clone was counted ten times or more. The read halts 3 residues ahead of the CDR3 end, with the missing end drawn from the germline J gene. The V call is TRBV5-1, the J call TRBJ1-5, with TRBD1 matching 9 bases. V lost 2 bases and J lost 1; bases outside the gene matches: 13. Per the germline V gene, CDR1 is SGHRS and CDR2 is YFSETQ. CDR3 length: 19 residues. CDR3 residues: CASSFPTGGPPASNQPQHF. Partial CDR3 DNA: TGCGCCAGCAGCTTCCCCACAGGGGGCCCTCCAGCGAGCAATCAGCCC.

This clone was recorded many times. The CDR3 end falls 3 residues outside the read, so it is completed with the germline J gene. V gene TRBV5-4 combines with J gene TRBJ2-1; D not resolved. From germline, CDR1 is SGHNT and CDR2 YYREEE (reference sequence). This CDR3 comprises 13 residues. Trimming shortened V by 0 bases and J by 5 bases, and 6 bases separated the two germline ends. The CDR3 DNA, read in part, is TGTGCCAGCAGCTTGGCTACGGACAATGAG. This gives the protein CASSLATDNE. In full, the CDR3 is CASSLATDNEQFF.

This clone was counted ten times or more. The observed sequence ends 3 residues before the CDR3 terminus, with the missing tail filled in from the germline J gene. The chain is built from TRBV30 and TRBJ2-1; D remains ambiguous. The ends were cut back, 1 base at V and 8 bases at J, with 9 bases in the middle. This CDR3 is built from 12 residues. Per germline, CDR1 GTSNPN and CDR2 SVGIG (reference sequence). CDR3 DNA (partial): TGTGCCTGGAGTGCAGGCTTCCATGAG. This codes for CAWSAGFHE. The CDR3 reads in full as CAWSAGFHEQFF.

This clone was seen repeatedly, ten times or more. The read halts 3 residues ahead of the CDR3 end, with the missing end drawn from the germline J gene. J is TRBJ2-7 and V is TRBV6-2 or TRBV6-3; the D gene could be TRBD1 or TRBD2 (5 bases each). Germline-derived CDR1 and CDR2 are MNHEY and SVGEGT. V lost 5 bases to trimming and J lost 6 bases, with 11 bases between them. The CDR3 consists of 12 residues. CDR3 DNA (partial): TGTGCCAGCAGTGACTACAGGTTCGAG. The encoded protein is CASSDYRFE. From start to end, the CDR3 is CASSDYRFEQYF.

This clone showed up many times. The read is 3 residues too short to cover the CDR3 end, so that end is filled in from the germline J gene. This sequence joins TRBV7-2 and TRBJ2-5; D perhaps matches TRBD1 (6 bases). This CDR3 is built from 14 residues. Germline V gives CDR1 SGHTA, CDR2 FQGNSA. Trimming left V 3 bases short and J 2 bases short, with 10 bases between. The covered CDR3 bases are TGTGCCAGCAGCTTCGGGACACGACAAGAGACC. Encoded protein: CASSFGTRQET. The complete CDR3 reads CASSFGTRQETQYF.

Many counts were recorded for this clone. Coverage ceases 3 residues before the CDR3 finishes, and the germline J gene fills in the end. V usage is TRBV19 and J usage is TRBJ2-7, with a weak D call TRBD1 (8 bases). This CDR3 is built from 18 residues. CDR1 is LNHDA and CDR2 is SQIVND in the germline V gene (reference sequence). Trimming stripped 4 bases from V and 0 bases from J, with 22 bases between. This CDR3 reads CASSTRQGRAGYSYEQYF. CDR3 bases read: TGTGCCAGTAGTACTAGACAGGGGAGAGCGGGGTACTCCTACGAG.

This clone was seen ten or more times. The read finishes 3 residues shy of the CDR3 end, and the germline J gene is used to complete it. The gene calls are TRBV20-1 and TRBJ2-3, with 8 bases that match TRBD2. The CDR3 has 17 amino acids. The junction had 13 bases not matched to a gene; V was cut back by 3 bases and J by 2 bases. Germline V gives CDR1 DFQATT, CDR2 SNEGSKA (reference sequence). CDR3 bases read: TGCAGTGCTAGGTCCGCGAGGCCAGCGGGGGACACAGATACG. Translated, it gives CSARSARPAGDTDT. The whole CDR3 sequence is CSARSARPAGDTDTQYF.

This clone has a count of ten or more. The sequenced CDR3 bases are TGCGCCAGCAGCCAAGATATGGCAGTCAAA. Translating it yields CASSQDMAVK. The entire CDR3 is CASSQDMAVKAFF. The chain uses TRBV4-1 and TRBJ1-1; D is unclear. The sequenced fragment ends 3 residues before the CDR3 boundary, so the rest is inferred from the germline J gene. The CDR3 is made up of 13 amino acids. Germline-derived CDR1 and CDR2 are MGHRA and YSYEKL.

This clone was picked up many times. The read stops 3 residues short of the end of the CDR3; the missing end is completed from the germline J gene. The chain joins TRBV10-3 to TRBJ1-2; D is perhaps TRBD1 (5 bases). V gave up 10 bases and J gave up 0 bases, with 15 bases separating them. The CDR3 totals 14 residues. Germline-derived CDR1 and CDR2 are ENHRY and SYGVKD. CDR3 DNA (partial): TGTGCCACCACCTTTGGGGCTGCTAACTATGGC. This translates into CATTFGAANYG. The full CDR3 reads CATTFGAANYGYTF.

This clone was counted only a few times. The read gets to within 3 residues of the CDR3 end, and the germline J gene fills in the rest. This chain connects TRBV7-9 to TRBJ2-7; D ambiguous. Trimming shortened V by 7 bases and J by 0 bases, and 10 bases separated the two germline ends. Germline-derived CDR1 and CDR2 are SEHNR and FQNEAQ (reference sequence). The CDR3 is 13 amino acids. CDR3 DNA (partial): TGTGCCAGCATCCCAGTCAGCTCCTACGAG. It translates to CASIPVSSYE. The whole CDR3 reads CASIPVSSYEQYF.

This clone was recorded many times. Read coverage stops 3 residues before the CDR3 terminus; the germline J gene supplies the remainder. The chain has TRBV6-1 and TRBJ2-5; D may be TRBD2 (6 bases). V lost 0 bases to trimming and J lost 5 bases, with 22 bases between them. Germline V CDR1 and CDR2: MNHNS, SASEGT. The length of the CDR3 is 18 residues. CDR3 sequence reads: CASSEARGLRGLMETQYF. CDR3 DNA (partial): TGTGCCAGCAGTGAAGCGCGGGGTCTTAGGGGCCTTATGGAGACC.

This clone was observed at least ten times. Sequencing ends 3 residues short of the CDR3 end; the germline J gene provides the rest. The J gene is TRBJ2-1, the V gene TRBV2; TRBD1 might be the D (5 bases). Germline V gene sequence: CDR1 SNHLY, CDR2 FYNNEI. The CDR3 extends over 14 amino acids. V was cut by 3 bases and J by 2 bases, with 8 bases left in between. The DNA read from the CDR3 is TGTGCCAGCAGTGACAGGGTAGCCTACAATGAG. Translation: CASSDRVAYNE. The entire CDR3 protein is CASSDRVAYNEQFF.